A single sample gave rise to the 22 T cell receptor beta chains below, sequenced in a study of human thymus T cells. Assay used: immunoSEQ multiplex PCR; TCRdb lists only in-frame clones, some missing. This table holds about 130,000 clones, around 96% found once. Corrective heart surgery yielded resections, and these provided the thymus tissue. Sequencing was done on a sample of thymus tissue. The receptor source for this set is a boy less than two years old with a congenital heart defect but otherwise immunologically healthy.

The chain carries TRBV9 and TRBJ2-1; TRBD1 agrees at 8 bases. CDR1 SGDLS and CDR2 YYNGEE come from the germline V gene. J lost 5 bases, V lost 3 bases, and 7 bases had no gene match. The CDR3 loop spans 15 amino acids. The CDR3 DNA reads TGTGCCAGCAGCGGAGGTAAGACAGGGGACAATGAGCAGTTCTTC. This translates into CASSGGKTGDNEQFF.

The chain uses TRBV5-8 and TRBJ1-2, with TRBD1 matching over 7 bases. Per the germline V gene, CDR1 is SGHTS and CDR2 is YDEGEE. The J segment lost 4 bases and the V segment lost 3 bases, leaving 21 bases of the junction unmatched. This CDR3 region has 19 residues. CDR3 sequence: CASSSCLKTTGSNCYGYTF. CDR3 in DNA: TGTGCCAGCAGCTCCTGCTTAAAAACGACAGGGTCTAACTGCTATGGCTACACCTTC.

This chain connects TRBV5-6 to TRBJ2-2; 7 bases are a match to TRBD1. The CDR3 is 16 residues long. Germline values: CDR1 SGHDT, CDR2 YYEEEE. With V trimmed by 2 bases and J by 6 bases, 10 bases remained unmatched. The CDR3 DNA sequence: TGTGCCAGCAGCTTAGATCGACAGGGTGAATCCGGGGAGCTGTTTTTT. Its translation: CASSLDRQGESGELFF.

The chain employs TRBV5-1 and TRBJ2-3, with D tentatively TRBD2 (5 bases). Germline CDR1 is SGHRS and CDR2 is YFSETQ. This CDR3 is built from 18 residues. Trimming took 0 bases from V and 6 from J, leaving 23 bases between them. CDR3 loop: CASSLALGASPRSDTQYF. CDR3 DNA: TGCGCCAGCAGCTTGGCCCTAGGAGCTAGCCCCCGGTCGGATACGCAGTATTTT.

This chain links TRBV11-2 with TRBJ2-5, with D possibly TRBD2 on 7 matching bases. Per germline, CDR1 SGHAT and CDR2 FQNNGV. CDR3 length: 15 residues. The V end was cut by 5 bases, the J end by 7 bases, with 20 bases between. CDR3 in amino acids: CASSATWGGWGTQYF. Written as DNA, the CDR3 is TGTGCCAGCAGCGCAACCTGGGGGGGCTGGGGGACCCAGTACTTC.

V and J are TRBV2 and TRBJ2-2; no reliable D call. Germline lookup yields CDR1 SNHLY and CDR2 FYNNEI. V lost 6 bases and J lost 4, with 15 bases in between. This CDR3 comprises 15 residues. CDR3 DNA sequence: TGTGCCAGCAGCCCTATTGGACGCCCCACCGGGGAGCTGTTTTTT. It specifies CASSPIGRPTGELFF. Drawing the rest from reference TRBV2 and TRBJ2-2, the complete variable domain is EPEVTQTPSHQVTQMGQEVILRCVPISNHLYFYWYRQILGQKVEFLVSFYNNEISEKSEIFDDQFSVERPDGSNFTLKIRSTKLEDSAMYFCASSPIGRPTGELFFGEGSRLTVL.

The chain couples TRBV5-6 to TRBJ1-6; a weak D match, TRBD1 (5 bases). CDR3 length: 15 amino acids. V gave up 5 bases and J gave up 10 bases, with 19 bases separating them. The germline gives CDR1 SGHDT, CDR2 YYEEEE. For the CDR3, the DNA is TGTGCCAGCAGTATAGGGAGCCGGGGGAGGTCACCCCTCCACTTT. Its protein is CASSIGSRGRSPLHF.

The chain has TRBV28 and TRBJ1-4; D is undetermined. Germline CDR1 is MDHEN and CDR2 is SYDVKM. V lost 7 bases to trimming and J lost 7 bases, with 13 bases between them. This CDR3 region has 13 residues. The CDR3 here is CASTGPATEKLFF. In DNA, the CDR3 is TGTGCCAGCACCGGCCCCGCAACTGAAAAACTGTTTTTT.

The chain joins TRBV5-1 to TRBJ1-5; 8 nucleotides agree with TRBD1. Germline lookup yields CDR1 SGHRS and CDR2 YFSETQ. V was pared by 4 bases and J by 5 bases, with 5 bases of the junction left unmatched. This CDR3 has 14 amino acids. As DNA, the CDR3 is TGCGCCAGCAGCGATACAGGGGGTGATCAGCCCCAGCATTTT. Protein product: CASSDTGGDQPQHF.

The chain links TRBV14 to TRBJ2-7, with D uncertain. V was pared by 4 bases and J by 5 bases, with 15 bases between. The CDR3 covers 14 residues. Germline V gives CDR1 SGHDN, CDR2 FVKESK. For the CDR3, the DNA is TGTGCCAGCAGCCCCCGAGACTCATCCGACGAGCAGTACTTC. Translating gives CASSPRDSSDEQYF.

The V gene is TRBV6-1, the J gene TRBJ1-1; D gene uncertain. Germline CDR1 is MNHNS and CDR2 is SASEGT. V lost 1 base to trimming and J lost 9 bases, with 6 bases between them. CDR3 length: 11 residues. CDR3 DNA: TGTGCCAGCAGTGAAGGAGGTAAAGCTTTCTTT. Its translation is CASSEGGKAFF.

The chain links TRBV19 to TRBJ1-1, with a weak D call TRBD1 (6 bases). Trimming took off 2 bases at V and 5 bases at J, with 12 bases between the two ends. This CDR3 spans 14 amino acids. The germline CDR1 and CDR2 sequences are LNHDA and SQIVND (reference sequence). CDR3 in amino acids: CASSIYQGSTEAFF. The CDR3 nucleotides are TGTGCCAGTAGTATATATCAGGGGTCGACTGAAGCTTTCTTT.

With respect to this clone: An end of the junction differs from the germline gene, which may be a read error. The V and J genes are TRBV6-1 and TRBJ2-5; D not certain. Germline V gene lookup returns CDR1 MNHNS and CDR2 SASEGT. The CDR3 contains 12 residues. CDR3 in amino acids: CASTETEETQYF. In DNA, the CDR3 is TGTGCCAGCACTGAAACAGAAGAGACCCAGTACTTC.

In DNA, the CDR3 is TGCGCCAGCAGCCAGGAGAGCGGTGAAACCTACGAGCAGTACTTC. Translated, it gives CASSQESGETYEQYF. This chain links TRBV4-3 with TRBJ2-7, with D perhaps matching TRBD2 (5 bases). The CDR3 has 15 amino acids. The germline CDR1 and CDR2 sequences are LGHNA and YSLEER. Trimming removed 3 bases at V and 2 bases at J, with 14 bases between.

The V call is TRBV29-1, the J call TRBJ1-2; 8 bases are a match to TRBD1. Losses at the gene ends were 3 bases for V and 4 bases for J; bases not matched to a gene: 19. CDR1 and CDR2 from the germline V gene are SQVTM and ANQGSEA. The CDR3 covers 18 residues. CDR3 sequence reads: CSVETDSLGTGTLYGYTF. The CDR3 DNA follows: TGCAGCGTTGAGACAGACTCTTTAGGGACAGGCACCCTCTATGGCTACACCTTC.

The chain links TRBV10-1 to TRBJ1-5, with TRBD1 identical over 9 bases. Germline lookup yields CDR1 WNHNN and CDR2 SYGVQD (reference sequence). The CDR3 totals 17 residues. J was trimmed by 6 bases and V by 6 bases; bases with no gene match: 15. The CDR3: CASRPLLSGQGTQPQHF. Written as DNA, the CDR3 is TGCGCCAGCAGGCCCCTCTTATCTGGACAGGGGACTCAGCCCCAGCATTTT.

V and J are TRBV9 and TRBJ1-2; TRBD1 might be the D (5 bases). The V end was cut by 3 bases, the J end by 5 bases, with 20 bases between. The CDR3 contains 16 residues. Looked up from germline, CDR1 is SGDLS and CDR2 is YYNGEE. This CDR3 is CASSALGSWGEYGYTF. CDR3 in DNA: TGTGCCAGCAGCGCTCTTGGGTCCTGGGGGGAATATGGCTACACCTTC.

The chain is built from TRBV4-3 and TRBJ2-1, with D maybe TRBD1 (6 bases). Germline V lookup: CDR1 LGHNA, CDR2 YSLEER. The CDR3 is 16 amino acids. Trimming stripped 5 bases from V and 7 bases from J, with 21 bases between. CDR3 DNA sequence: TGCGCCAGCAGCGCGGGCCAAGGGACAACCCCAAATGAGCAGTTCTTC. Its protein is CASSAGQGTTPNEQFF.

The gene calls are TRBV7-9 and TRBJ1-1; TRBD1 matches 9 bases. Germline CDR1 SEHNR, CDR2 FQNEAQ (reference sequence). Unmatched junction bases numbered 8, after V lost 5 bases and J lost 7 bases. The CDR3 totals 14 residues. The CDR3 loop is CASSPVPGQGEAFF. CDR3 bases: TGTGCCAGCAGCCCGGTCCCGGGACAGGGTGAAGCTTTCTTT.

In DNA, the CDR3 is TGTGCCAGCAGCCAAGATCGGGTAGCTAGCACAGATACGCAGTATTTT. Translating gives CASSQDRVASTDTQYF. The J gene is TRBJ2-3, the V gene TRBV4-2; D is uncertain. With 0 bases removed from V and 0 bases from J, the gap between germline ends came to 10 bases. CDR1 and CDR2 from the germline V gene are LGHNA and YNFKEQ. The CDR3 extends over 16 amino acids.

V and J are TRBV5-6 and TRBJ2-7; D uncertain. The CDR3 has 14 amino acids. The germline V gene encodes CDR1 SGHDT and CDR2 YYEEEE. The V and J ends lost 6 bases and 3 bases respectively, with 16 bases between them. The chain's CDR3 is CASNDIGAIYEQYF. The CDR3 coding sequence is TGTGCCAGCAATGACATCGGTGCCATCTACGAGCAGTACTTC.

The chain couples TRBV5-1 to TRBJ2-1, with 11 bases matching TRBD2. V lost 3 bases and J lost 5; bases outside the gene matches: 7. The V gene's germline CDR1 is SGHRS and CDR2 YFSETQ. This CDR3 is built from 16 residues. As DNA, the CDR3 is TGCGCCAGCAGCTCCACCCTAGCGGGGGGTCACAATGAGCAGTTCTTC. Protein sequence: CASSSTLAGGHNEQFF.